Following are 10 T cell receptor beta chains from one sample sequenced in a study of blood T cell repertoires in COVID-19. The protocol was immunoSEQ multiplex PCR, while the TCRdb copy is restricted to in-frame clones and leaves out a portion. The data show hundreds of thousands of clones, 65% to 90% seen once. The sample was peripheral blood. The receptors come from a man in his fifties with active or convalescent COVID-19.

The genes are TRBV28 and TRBJ1-1; D is perhaps TRBD1 (6 bases). Germline-derived CDR1 and CDR2 are MDHEN and SYDVKM. V was trimmed by 3 bases and J by 7 bases, leaving 18 bases between them. This CDR3 is 15 amino acids long. Written as DNA, the CDR3 is TGTGCCAGCAGTTTTCCGGGACTACAGGGAAGTGAAGCTTTCTTT. It yields the protein CASSFPGLQGSEAFF.

The V gene is TRBV9, the J gene TRBJ1-4; 9 bases agree with TRBD1. CDR1 is SGDLS, CDR2 YYNGEE, per germline. The CDR3 runs 16 residues. V shed 6 bases and J 3 bases; nucleotides not matched to a gene: 9. The CDR3, as DNA: TGTGCCAGCAAACGGGGACAGGGTGCGGCTAATGAAAAACTGTTTTTT. This encodes CASKRGQGAANEKLFF.

The chain joins TRBV5-1 to TRBJ2-5; TRBD1 is a possible D gene (5 bases). Trimming took off 4 bases at V and 4 bases at J, with 17 bases between the two ends. Germline CDR1 reads SGHRS; CDR2 reads YFSETQ. The CDR3 totals 15 residues. The CDR3 bases are TGCGCCAGCAGCGATGGACAAGGTCACGGAGAGACCCAGTACTTC. It encodes CASSDGQGHGETQYF.

The chain carries TRBV6-6 and TRBJ2-7; maybe TRBD1 (6 bases). This CDR3 contains 15 residues. The ends were cut back, 3 bases at V and 1 base at J, with 13 bases in the middle. The germline CDR1 and CDR2 sequences are MNHNY and SVGAGI (reference sequence). CDR3 nucleotide sequence: TGTGCCAGCAGTTATCGGTATCAGGGGTCCTACGAGCAGTACTTC. It encodes CASSYRYQGSYEQYF.

In DNA, the CDR3 is TGTGCCAGCTCACTCCCCGACAGGTACTACGAGCAGTACTTC. Protein product: CASSLPDRYYEQYF. V usage is TRBV18 and J usage is TRBJ2-7; maybe TRBD1 (6 bases). The germline V and J ends were trimmed by 4 bases and 3 bases, with 13 bases remaining between them. Germline assignment: CDR1 KGHSH and CDR2 LQKENI. This CDR3 is built from 14 residues.

The chain carries TRBV12-3 or TRBV12-4 and TRBJ1-2; 9 nucleotides align to TRBD1. V trimming: 3 bases; J trimming: 4 bases; junction bases outside the gene matches: 0. The CDR3 spans 13 residues. CDR3 in amino acids: CASSLTGGYGYTF. DNA for the CDR3: TGTGCCAGCAGTTTGACAGGGGGCTATGGCTACACCTTC.

V and J are TRBV7-8 and TRBJ2-1, with 9 positions matching TRBD2. This CDR3 has 16 amino acids. J gave up 10 bases and V 1 base, and 11 bases lay outside the gene matches. Germline CDR1 SGHVS, CDR2 FQNEAQ. CDR3 loop: CASSLGEGLAGREQFF. The CDR3 DNA reads as TGTGCCAGCAGCTTAGGGGAGGGACTAGCCGGCAGGGAGCAGTTCTTC.

The rearrangement joins TRBV14 to TRBJ2-5; unclear D gene. Germline lookup yields CDR1 SGHDN and CDR2 FVKESK. The CDR3 sequence is 15 residues long. Trimming removed 1 base at V and 2 bases at J, with 11 bases between. CDR3 DNA: TGTGCCAGCAGCCAAGGGCCGGGTCGGCAAGAGACCCAGTACTTC. Protein sequence: CASSQGPGRQETQYF.

This clone was found once. The gene calls are TRBV7-2 and TRBJ1-2; D is unclear. The germline gives CDR1 SGHTA, CDR2 FQGNSA. V was clipped by 2 bases and J by 7 bases, with 11 bases between them. The CDR3 has 13 amino acids. The CDR3 DNA sequence: TGTGCCAGCAGCTTAAGCCCGAATAGTGGCTACACCTTC. It codes for CASSLSPNSGYTF.

The J gene is TRBJ1-2, the V gene TRBV19, with TRBD1 matching over 8 bases. Germline CDR1 is LNHDA and CDR2 is SQIVND (reference sequence). The CDR3 has 15 residues. The V segment lost 5 bases and the J segment 3 bases; nucleotides outside the gene matches: 8. This CDR3 reads CASSSLDRGYYGYTF. The CDR3, as DNA: TGTGCCAGTAGTTCCCTTGACAGGGGTTACTATGGCTACACCTTC.